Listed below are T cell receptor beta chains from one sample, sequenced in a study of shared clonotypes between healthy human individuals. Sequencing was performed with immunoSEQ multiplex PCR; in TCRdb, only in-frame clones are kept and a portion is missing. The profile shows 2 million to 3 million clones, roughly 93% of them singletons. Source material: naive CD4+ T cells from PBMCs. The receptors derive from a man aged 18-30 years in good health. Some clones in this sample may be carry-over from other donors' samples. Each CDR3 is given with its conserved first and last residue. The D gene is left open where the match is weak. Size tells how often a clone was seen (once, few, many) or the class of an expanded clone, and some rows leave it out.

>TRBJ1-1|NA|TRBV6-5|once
TGTGCCAGCAGTTACTCCGGCGGCAGGAACACTGAAGCTTTCTTT
CASSYSGGRNTEAFF
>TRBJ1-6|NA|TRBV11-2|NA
TGTGCCAGCAGCCCGCCGGGAGGGAATTCACCCCTCCACTTT
CASSPPGGNSPLHF
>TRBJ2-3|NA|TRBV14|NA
TGTGCCAGCAGCCAAGATGTATATCGAGATACGCAGTATTTT
CASSQDVYRDTQYF
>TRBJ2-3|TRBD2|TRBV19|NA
TGTGCCAGTAGTCCAAGGACTAGCGGGAGCACAGATACGCAGTATTTT
CASSPRTSGSTDTQYF
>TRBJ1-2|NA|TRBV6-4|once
TGTGCCAGCAAGAGTAAGGAGTTAAACTATGGCTACACCTTC
CASKSKELNYGYTF
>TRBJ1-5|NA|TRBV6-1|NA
TGTGCCAGCAACGAGGCAGGGAGGCATCAGCCCCAGCATTTT
CASNEAGRHQPQHF
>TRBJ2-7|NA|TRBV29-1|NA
TGCAGCGCCCTGACAGGACCCCTACCCTACGAGCAGTACTTC
CSALTGPLPYEQYF
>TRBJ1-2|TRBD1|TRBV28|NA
TGTGCCAGCAGTTTATCCAGGGGGTTCCCCCCCGACTATGGCTACACCTTC
CASSLSRGFPPDYGYTF
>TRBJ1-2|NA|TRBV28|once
TGTGCCAGCAGCACGGACATTCTGGATGGCTACACCTTC
CASSTDILDGYTF
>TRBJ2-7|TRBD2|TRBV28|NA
TGTGCCAGCAGCGGCGGGAGGCTGTACGAGCAGTACTTC
CASSGGRLYEQYF
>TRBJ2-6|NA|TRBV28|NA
TGTGCCTCCTATCCCTCTGGGGCCAACGTCCTGACTTTC
CASYPSGANVLTF
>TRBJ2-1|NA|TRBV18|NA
TGTGCCAGCTCGGGTGGGGCATCAGGTGATGAGCAGTTCTTC
CASSGGASGDEQFF
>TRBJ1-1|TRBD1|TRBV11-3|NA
TGTGCCAGCAGCCAGAGGACAGGTGAAGCTTTCTTT
CASSQRTGEAFF
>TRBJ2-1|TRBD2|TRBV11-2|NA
TGTGCCAGCAGCTTAGATCCTCAACCCCTAGCGGGAGGTGGCAATGAGCAGTTCTTC
CASSLDPQPLAGGGNEQFF
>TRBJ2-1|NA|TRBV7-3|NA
TGTGCCAGCAGCTTAAGTAGGGAGGATGAGCAGTTCTTC
CASSLSREDEQFF
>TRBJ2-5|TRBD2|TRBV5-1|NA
TGCGCCAGCAGCAGTGGGACTAGCGGGAGGCTCGAAGTGGAGACCCAGTACTTC
CASSSGTSGRLEVETQYF
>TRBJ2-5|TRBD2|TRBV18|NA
TGTGCCAGCTCACCACTGGGCGGAGCGGGAGCTTCGGAGACCCAGTACTTC
CASSPLGGAGASETQYF
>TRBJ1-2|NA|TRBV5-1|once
TGCGCCAGCAGCTTCCTGGGATATGGCTACACCTTC
CASSFLGYGYTF
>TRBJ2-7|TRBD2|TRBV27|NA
TGTGCCAGCAGTCTAGCGGGCGGGACCTACGAGCAGTACTTC
CASSLAGGTYEQYF
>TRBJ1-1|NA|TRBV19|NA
TGTGCCAGTAGTATAGGTCGACAGAGTATTGAAGCTTTCTTT
CASSIGRQSIEAFF
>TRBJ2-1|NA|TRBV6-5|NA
TGTGCCAGCAGTTACTCGATGACCGGCTCCTACAATGAGCAGTTCTTC
CASSYSMTGSYNEQFF
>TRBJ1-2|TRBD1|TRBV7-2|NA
TGTGCCAGCAGCTTTCCTGGAACGCTGACAGGGGTCTATGGCTACACCTTC
CASSFPGTLTGVYGYTF
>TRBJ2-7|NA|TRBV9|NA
TGTGCCAGCAGCGTAGGGGCCGGGGAAGGCCAGCCCTACGAGCAGTACTTC
CASSVGAGEGQPYEQYF
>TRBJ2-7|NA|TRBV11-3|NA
TGTGCCAGCAGCAGTGACAGTAGCTCCTACGAGCAGTACTTC
CASSSDSSSYEQYF
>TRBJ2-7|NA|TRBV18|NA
TGTGCCAGCTCAAGGGTAATTACCAGCGAGCAGTACTTC
CASSRVITSEQYF
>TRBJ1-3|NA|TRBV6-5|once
TGTGCCAGCAGTTATGAAACTGGAAACACCATATATTTT
CASSYETGNTIYF
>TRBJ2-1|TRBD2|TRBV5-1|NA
TGCGCCAGCAGCTTGGTTGTTAGCGGGAGGTCAGGCTACAATGAGCAGTTCTTC
CASSLVVSGRSGYNEQFF
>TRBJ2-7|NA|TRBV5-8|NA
TGTGCCAGCAGCTTGGTATTAGATGGGTACTCCTACGAGCAGTACTTC
CASSLVLDGYSYEQYF
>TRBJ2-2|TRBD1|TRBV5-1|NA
TGCGCCAGCAGCTTGGCTCCAGGGGGTAACGGGGAGCTGTTTTTT
CASSLAPGGNGELFF
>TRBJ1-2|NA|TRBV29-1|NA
TGCAGCGTTGTAAGGGGAGGGATCGACTATGGCTACACCTTC
CSVVRGGIDYGYTF
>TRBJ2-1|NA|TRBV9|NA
TGTGCCAGCAGCGCCCCTCCCGCTGGCGGGACCTACAATGAGCAGTTCTTC
CASSAPPAGGTYNEQFF
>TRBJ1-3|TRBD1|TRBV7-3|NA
TGTGCCAGCAGCCCCGCCCCTCCCGGGACAGGGGGAAACACCATATATTTT
CASSPAPPGTGGNTIYF
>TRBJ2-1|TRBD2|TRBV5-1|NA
TGCGCCAGCAGCTTGCAACTAGCGGGAGGTTACAATGAGCAGTTCTTC
CASSLQLAGGYNEQFF